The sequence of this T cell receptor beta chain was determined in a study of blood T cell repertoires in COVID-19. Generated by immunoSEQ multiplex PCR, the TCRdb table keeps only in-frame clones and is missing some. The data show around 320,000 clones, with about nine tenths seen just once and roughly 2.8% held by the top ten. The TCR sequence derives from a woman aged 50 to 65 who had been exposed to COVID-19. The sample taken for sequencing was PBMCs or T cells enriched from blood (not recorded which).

CDR3 loop: CASSSARTGGSYNSPLHF. DNA for the CDR3: TGTGCCAGCAGTTCTGCCCGGACAGGGGGCTCCTATAATTCACCCCTCCACTTT. The rearrangement uses TRBV2 and TRBJ1-6, with 10 bases lining up with TRBD1. Germline trimming cut 5 bases from V and 0 bases from J; bases unmatched to any gene: 7. CDR3 length: 18 amino acids. CDR1 is SNHLY and CDR2 is FYNNEI in the germline V gene. The entire variable domain, with the rest obtained from reference TRBV2 and TRBJ1-6, is as follows: EPEVTQTPSHQVTQMGQEVILRCVPISNHLYFYWYRQILGQKVEFLVSFYNNEISEKSEIFDDQFSVERPDGSNFTLKIRSTKLEDSAMYFCASSSARTGGSYNSPLHFGNGTRLTVT.